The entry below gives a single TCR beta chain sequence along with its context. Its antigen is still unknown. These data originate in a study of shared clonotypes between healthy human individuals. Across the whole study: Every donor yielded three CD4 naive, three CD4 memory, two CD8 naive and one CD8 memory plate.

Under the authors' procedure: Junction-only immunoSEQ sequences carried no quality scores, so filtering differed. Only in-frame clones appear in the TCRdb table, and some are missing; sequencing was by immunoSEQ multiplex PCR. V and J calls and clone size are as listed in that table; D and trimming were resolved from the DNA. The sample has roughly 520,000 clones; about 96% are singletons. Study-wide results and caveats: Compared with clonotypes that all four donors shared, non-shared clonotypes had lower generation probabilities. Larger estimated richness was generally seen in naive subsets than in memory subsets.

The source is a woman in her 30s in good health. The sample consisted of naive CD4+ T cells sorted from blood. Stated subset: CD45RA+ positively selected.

The CDR3 region is CASSRQSSFYEQYF. Here the CDR3 DNA reads TGCGCCAGCAGCAGACAGTCTTCTTTCTACGAGCAGTACTTC. J is TRBJ2-5 and V is TRBV5-1; TRBD1 might be the D (5 bases). The end of the DNA fits TRBJ2-7 better, so the J call may be wrong. The CDR3 is made up of 14 amino acids. Germline V gives CDR1 SGHRS, CDR2 YFSETQ.